This T cell receptor beta chain was retrieved from a study of blood T cell repertoires in COVID-19. The data were produced by immunoSEQ multiplex PCR, yet TCRdb's version contains in-frame clones alone and is incomplete. The table shows approximately 200,000 clones, with roughly 83% occurring only once. The material sequenced was PBMCs or T cells enriched from blood (not recorded which). The receptor was isolated from a woman between 25 and 40 years old who had recovered from COVID-19.

CDR3 in amino acids: CAISEFGGRKNIQYF. The CDR3 coding sequence is TGTGCCATCAGTGAATTCGGGGGGCGCAAAAACATTCAGTACTTC. The J gene is TRBJ2-4, the V gene TRBV10-3, with D possibly matching TRBD2 (7 bases). The CDR3 loop spans 15 amino acids. Trimming took 3 bases from V and 3 from J, leaving 12 bases between them. Germline CDR1 reads ENHRY; CDR2 reads SYGVKD.